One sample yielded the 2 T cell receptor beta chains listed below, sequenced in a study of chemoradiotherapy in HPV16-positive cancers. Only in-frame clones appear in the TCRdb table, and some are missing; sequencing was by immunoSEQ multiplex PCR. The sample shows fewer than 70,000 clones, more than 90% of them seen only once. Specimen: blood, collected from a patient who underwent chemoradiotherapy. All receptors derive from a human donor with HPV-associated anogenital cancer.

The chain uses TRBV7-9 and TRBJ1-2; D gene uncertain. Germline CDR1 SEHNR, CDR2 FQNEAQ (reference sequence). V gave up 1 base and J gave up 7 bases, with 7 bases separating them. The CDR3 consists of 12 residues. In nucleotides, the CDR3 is TGTGCCAGCAGCTTAGAGGGTTCTGGCTACACCTTC. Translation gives CASSLEGSGYTF.

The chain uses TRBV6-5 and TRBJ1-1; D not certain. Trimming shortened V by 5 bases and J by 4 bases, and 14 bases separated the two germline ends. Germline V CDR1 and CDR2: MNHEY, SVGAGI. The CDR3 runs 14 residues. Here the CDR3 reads CASSPRRHGTEAFF. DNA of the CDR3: TGTGCCAGCAGTCCCCGGAGACATGGCACTGAAGCTTTCTTT.